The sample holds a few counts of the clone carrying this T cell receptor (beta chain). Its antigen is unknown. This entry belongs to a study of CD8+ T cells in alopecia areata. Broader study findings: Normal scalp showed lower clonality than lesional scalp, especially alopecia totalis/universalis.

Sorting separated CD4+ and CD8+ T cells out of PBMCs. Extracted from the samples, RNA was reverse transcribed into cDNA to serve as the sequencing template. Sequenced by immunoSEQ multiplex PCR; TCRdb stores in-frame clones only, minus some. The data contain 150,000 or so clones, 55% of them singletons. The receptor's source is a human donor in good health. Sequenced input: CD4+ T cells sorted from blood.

CDR3 in amino acids: CATSRDRIGANVLTF. In DNA form, the CDR3 reads TGTGCCACCAGCAGAGATCGAATTGGGGCCAACGTCCTGACTTTC. The rearrangement links TRBV15 to TRBJ2-6, with unresolved D. Germline lookup yields CDR1 LNHNV and CDR2 YYDKDF (reference sequence). This CDR3 is 15 amino acids long. Trimming removed 0 bases from V and 3 bases from J, with 6 bases in between.